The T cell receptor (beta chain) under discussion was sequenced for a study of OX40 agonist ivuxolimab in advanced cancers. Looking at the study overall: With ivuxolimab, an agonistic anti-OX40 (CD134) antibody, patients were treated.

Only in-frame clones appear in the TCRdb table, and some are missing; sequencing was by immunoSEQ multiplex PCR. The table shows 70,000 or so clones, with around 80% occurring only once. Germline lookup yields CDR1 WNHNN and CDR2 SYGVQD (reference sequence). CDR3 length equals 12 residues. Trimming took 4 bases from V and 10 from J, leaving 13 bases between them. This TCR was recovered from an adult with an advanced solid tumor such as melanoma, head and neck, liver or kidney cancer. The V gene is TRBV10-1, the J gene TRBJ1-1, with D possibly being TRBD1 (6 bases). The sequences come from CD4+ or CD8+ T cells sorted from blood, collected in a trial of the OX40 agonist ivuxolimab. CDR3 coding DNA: TGCGCCAGCAGTGTGACGGGACAAGTAGCTTTCTTT. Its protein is CASSVTGQVAFF.